This TCR beta chain was identified in a study of T cell responses to AZD1222 COVID-19 vaccine. In the study overall: Second-dose schedules of about 4 or about 12 weeks were combined.

Study results and limitations: Spike-specific TCR breadth and depth were elevated following two AZD1222 doses.

V lost 3 bases to trimming and J lost 7 bases; unmatched junction nucleotides: 5. Germline V gene sequence: CDR1 SGHRS, CDR2 YFSETQ. This CDR3 is built from 14 residues. Sequenced by immunoSEQ multiplex PCR; TCRdb stores in-frame clones only, minus some. Among roughly 100,000 clones, about 90% were seen once, and the ten largest hold about 20%. Details on this clone: Antigen unknown.

This TCR was sampled from an adult in good health. Specimen: peripheral blood, collected on day 0 of AZD1222 vaccination. The gene calls are TRBV5-1 and TRBJ1-4; 8 bases are a match to TRBD1. CDR3 in DNA: TGCGCCAGCAGCTCTGGACAGGGAATTGAAAAACTGTTTTTT. Translated, it gives CASSSGQGIEKLFF. Full variable domain (rest looked up from reference TRBV5-1 and TRBJ1-4): KAGVTQTPRYLIKTRGQQVTLSCSPISGHRSVSWYQQTPGQGLQFLFEYFSETQRNKGNFPGRFSGRQFSNSRSEMNVSTLELGDSALYLCASSSGQGIEKLFFGSGTQLSVL.